These 5 T cell receptor beta chains share one sample of origin, sequenced in a study of patients and donors after allogeneic stem cell transplantation (TCRdb year 2020). The protocol used for the library was RT-PCR. TCRdb shows the sequencer as NextSeq 550. Using fastp trimming at Q25 and MiXCR clonotype assembly, TCRdb reanalyzed the public sequencing data and kept in-frame beta chains. Every entry covers one CDR3 protein and lists the most common genes and DNA from its rows. The sample table shows roughly 230,000 distinct CDR3 sequences, and 13% to 15% are seen once. Approximately 10% of the sample lies in the top ten. The sample was blood, either unsorted or a sorted T cell fraction (not recorded which). The source is a human donor who was either an allogeneic HSCT recipient or a stem cell or donor lymphocyte infusion donor (not recorded which). It is not recorded whose cells these are; they may come from a transplant donor.

There are many counts of this clonotype. The chain joins TRBV18 to TRBJ2-1; D gene ambiguous. Trimming took off 1 base at V and 8 bases at J, with 6 bases between the two ends. This CDR3 comprises 12 residues. CDR1 and CDR2 (germline): KGHSH, LQKENI. CDR3 DNA: TGTGCCAGCTCACCACTGTTTGATGAGCAGTTCTTC. This sequence encodes CASSPLFDEQFF.

This clonotype was detected a few times. V usage is TRBV5-5 and J usage is TRBJ2-1; 7 bases are shared with TRBD2. Germline assignment: CDR1 SGHKS and CDR2 YYEKEE (reference sequence). The CDR3 consists of 13 residues. V lost 5 bases and J lost 10; bases outside the gene matches: 9. This CDR3 is CASSGASSGEQFF. The CDR3 DNA sequence: TGTGCCAGCAGTGGAGCGAGTAGCGGGGAGCAGTTCTTC.

This rearrangement joins TRBV5-4 to TRBJ2-7; 7 bases align to TRBD2. The germline CDR1 and CDR2 sequences are SGHNT and YYREEE (reference sequence). The CDR3 loop spans 15 amino acids. Trimming cost V 7 bases and J 2 bases; bases outside gene matches: 12. CDR3 loop: CASAPGVGGAYEQYF. CDR3 coding DNA: TGTGCCAGCGCCCCCGGGGTGGGGGGGGCCTACGAGCAGTACTTC.

This clonotype was seen a few times. The rearrangement joins TRBV9 to TRBJ2-3; D is possibly TRBD1 (5 bases). The V end lost 0 bases, the J end lost 5 bases, and 13 bases lay between the germline ends. CDR1 and CDR2 from the germline V gene are SGDLS and YYNGEE. This CDR3 region has 15 residues. The CDR3 nucleotides read TGTGCCAGCAGCGTAGACCCTTTAGGGGTAGATACGCAGTATTTT. The encoded protein is CASSVDPLGVDTQYF.

The chain couples TRBV5-1 to TRBJ2-1, with TRBD2 identical over 12 bases. The CDR3 is 14 residues long. Germline V gene data show CDR1 as SGHRS and CDR2 as YFSETQ. The J segment lost 12 bases and the V segment lost 7 bases, leaving 11 bases of the junction unmatched. CDR3 coding DNA: TGCGCCAGCTCCCTCAGACCTAGCGGGGGGGGGCAGTTCTTC. Its translation is CASSLRPSGGGQFF.